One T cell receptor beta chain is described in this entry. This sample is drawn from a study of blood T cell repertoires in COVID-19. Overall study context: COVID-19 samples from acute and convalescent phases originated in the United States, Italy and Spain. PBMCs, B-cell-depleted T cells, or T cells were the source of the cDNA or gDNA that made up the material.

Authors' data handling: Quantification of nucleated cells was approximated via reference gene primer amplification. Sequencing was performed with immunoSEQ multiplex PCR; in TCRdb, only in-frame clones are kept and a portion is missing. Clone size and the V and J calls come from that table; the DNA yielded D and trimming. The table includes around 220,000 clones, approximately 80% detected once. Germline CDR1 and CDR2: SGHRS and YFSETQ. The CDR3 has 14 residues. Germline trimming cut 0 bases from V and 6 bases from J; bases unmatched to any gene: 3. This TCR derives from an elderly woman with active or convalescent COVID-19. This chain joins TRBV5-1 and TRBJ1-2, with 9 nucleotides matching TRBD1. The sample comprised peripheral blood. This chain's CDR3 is CASSLEGQGDGYTF. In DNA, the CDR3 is TGCGCCAGCAGCTTGGAGGGACAGGGCGATGGCTACACCTTC.